These 10 T cell receptor beta chains came from one sample sequenced in a study of T cell repertoires in cytomegalovirus infection. TCRdb called the reads again in MiXCR, with one record for every CDR3 protein. The sample has approximately 350,000 distinct CDR3 sequences; approximately 30% are singletons. Antigens of these TCRs are unknown. The input for sequencing was cultured PBMCs, taken from culture after CMV antigen stimulation. The receptors derive from a human donor in good health (CMV status not recorded). Some clones in this sample may be carry-over from other donors' samples.

This sequence joins TRBV5-1 and TRBJ1-1, with 7 bases matching TRBD1. The length of the CDR3 is 14 residues. V trimming: 5 bases; J trimming: 0 bases; junction bases outside the gene matches: 4. Germline lookup yields CDR1 SGHRS and CDR2 YFSETQ. For the CDR3, the DNA is TGCGCCAGCAGAGAGGGACAGATGAACACTGAAGCTTTCTTT. Protein sequence: CASREGQMNTEAFF.

This clonotype was seen a handful of times. The chain recombines TRBV7-3 with TRBJ1-1, with D possibly matching TRBD1 (5 bases). Germline V gene sequence: CDR1 SGHTA, CDR2 FQGTGA. V was clipped by 3 bases and J by 4 bases, with 15 bases between them. This CDR3 has 15 residues. The CDR3 is CASSLGSGGGTEAFF. The CDR3 bases are TGTGCCAGCAGCTTGGGGTCTGGGGGAGGCACTGAAGCTTTCTTT. The complete variable domain, with remaining parts taken from reference TRBV7-3 and TRBJ1-1, reads GAGVSQTPSNKVTEKGKYVELRCDPISGHTALYWYRQSLGQGPEFLIYFQGTGAADDSGLPNDRFFAVRPEGSVSTLKIQRTERGDSAVYLCASSLGSGGGTEAFFGQGTRLTVV.

CDR3 in amino acids: CASSENSISNQPQHF. In DNA, the CDR3 is TGTGCCAGCAGTGAAAACAGCATTAGCAATCAGCCCCAGCATTTT. The chain links TRBV2 to TRBJ1-5; D remains unclear. The ends were cut back, 2 bases at V and 0 bases at J, with 8 bases in the middle. This CDR3 is built from 15 residues. CDR1 SNHLY and CDR2 FYNNEI come from the germline V gene.

This clonotype was seen many times. This chain uses TRBV7-2 with TRBJ1-3; 7 bases are a match to TRBD1. V was clipped by 5 bases and J by 1 base; unmatched bases: 8. The V gene's germline CDR1 is SGHTA and CDR2 FQGNSA. CDR3 size: 16 residues. Here the CDR3 DNA reads TGTGCCAGCAGCCGAGCTTTGACAGGGTCTGGAAACACCATATATTTT. As protein: CASSRALTGSGNTIYF.

This rearrangement joins TRBV7-2 to TRBJ2-3, with TRBD2 matching 11 bases. Per the germline V gene, CDR1 is SGHTA and CDR2 is FQGNSA. The CDR3 sequence is 15 residues long. V shed 4 bases, J shed 5 bases, and the junction held 5 bases outside the gene matches. The CDR3 DNA follows: TGTGCCAGCAGCTCGGGACTAGCGGACATAGATACGCAGTATTTT. Translating it yields CASSSGLADIDTQYF.

This clonotype has more than one count but fewer than ten. The rearrangement uses TRBV10-3 and TRBJ2-1; 10 bases align to TRBD2. The CDR3 is made up of 16 amino acids. The V segment lost 7 bases and the J segment 2 bases; nucleotides outside the gene matches: 8. From germline, CDR1 is ENHRY and CDR2 SYGVKD. CDR3 protein: CAIKTTGTSAYNEQFF. The CDR3 region has the DNA TGTGCCATCAAAACAACCGGGACTAGCGCCTACAATGAGCAGTTCTTC.

With regard to this clonotype: Sequence at one end of the junction differs from germline and may be a read error. V and J are TRBV7-2 and TRBJ2-5, with 7 bases matching TRBD2. CDR3 length: 15 residues. In germline, CDR1 is SGHTA, CDR2 FQGNSA. CDR3 protein: CVSTTGGSSQETQYF. CDR3 nucleotides: TGTGTCAGCACCACCGGGGGGTCCTCGCAAGAGACCCAGTACTTC. The complete variable domain, with remaining parts taken from reference TRBV7-2 and TRBJ2-5, reads GAGVSQSPSNKVTEKGKDVELRCDPISGHTALYWYRQSLGQGLEFLIYFQGNSAPDKSGLPSDRFSAERTGGSVSTLTIQRTQQEDSAVYLCVSTTGGSSQETQYFGPGTRLLVL.

This clonotype was counted ten times or more. The chain carries TRBV7-2 and TRBJ2-3, with TRBD2 matching 11 bases. With V trimmed by 4 bases and J by 9 bases, 9 bases remained unmatched. This CDR3 is built from 15 residues. Looked up from germline, CDR1 is SGHTA and CDR2 is FQGNSA. The CDR3 loop is CASSSGTSGLGTQYF. CDR3 in DNA: TGTGCCAGCAGCTCCGGGACTAGCGGACTGGGGACGCAGTATTTT.

V usage is TRBV7-8 and J usage is TRBJ1-2; 9 nucleotides line up with TRBD1. Trimming took 5 bases from V and 5 from J; bases not matched to a gene: 6. CDR3 length: 14 amino acids. Germline CDR1 SGHVS, CDR2 FQNEAQ. The CDR3 coding sequence is TGTGCCAGCAGCCCGCCGGGACAGGGTTATGGCTACACCTTC. Translating it yields CASSPPGQGYGYTF.

This clonotype was counted only a few times. The chain carries TRBV12-3 or TRBV12-4 and TRBJ2-2; D remains ambiguous. The CDR3 spans 12 residues. V lost 6 bases and J 8 bases, leaving 10 bases between the germline ends. CDR3 nucleotides: TGTGCCAGCAGGAACGGCGTTGGGGAGCTGTTTTTT. Translated, it gives CASRNGVGELFF.